The 32 T cell receptor beta chains presented below share a single source sample, sequenced in a study of cytomegalovirus exposure and HLA in healthy donors. Amplification used 60 Vbeta primers and 13 Jbeta primers. The method was immunoSEQ multiplex PCR; TCRdb's version includes in-frame clones alone and lacks a portion of them. Its clone listing holds approximately 130,000 clones. Sequencing was done on a sample of PBMCs. The origin of the receptors is a woman in her fifties or sixties in good health and CMV-seronegative.

This rearrangement joins TRBV10-2 to TRBJ1-1, with D perhaps TRBD1 (6 bases). The CDR3 is 14 amino acids. CDR1 and CDR2 from the germline V gene are WSHSY and SAAADI. Deletions cut 4 bases from V and 1 base from J, with 10 bases between. CDR3 nucleotide sequence: TGCGCCAGCAGTGCTAGGGGGTGGAACACTGAAGCTTTCTTT. Amino acids: CASSARGWNTEAFF.

V usage is TRBV4-1 and J usage is TRBJ2-7; 8 positions match TRBD1. Germline-derived CDR1 and CDR2 are MGHRA and YSYEKL. There are 16 residues in the CDR3. Trimming cost V 1 base and J 2 bases; bases outside gene matches: 7. The CDR3 loop reads CASSQAIGQGAYEQYF. Written as DNA, the CDR3 is TGCGCCAGCAGCCAAGCGATCGGACAGGGCGCCTACGAGCAGTACTTC.

The chain links TRBV4-1 to TRBJ2-1; a weak D match, TRBD2 (6 bases). The CDR3 runs 16 residues. With 2 bases removed from V and 2 bases from J, the gap between germline ends came to 13 bases. Germline V gene lookup returns CDR1 MGHRA and CDR2 YSYEKL. In DNA form, the CDR3 reads TGCGCCAGCAGCCAACCTAGCGCCTCACCCTACAATGAGCAGTTCTTC. As protein: CASSQPSASPYNEQFF.

The chain couples TRBV19 to TRBJ2-3, with TRBD2 as a possible D gene (6 bases). The germline V gene has CDR1 LNHDA and CDR2 SQIVND (reference sequence). This CDR3 comprises 15 residues. V was cut by 5 bases and J by 1 base, with 13 bases left in between. This CDR3 is CASSGGREGTDTQYF. CDR3 nucleotides: TGTGCCAGTAGTGGAGGGCGGGAAGGCACAGATACGCAGTATTTT. Full variable domain (remainder filled in from reference TRBV19 and TRBJ2-3): DGGITQSPKYLFRKEGQNVTLSCEQNLNHDAMYWYRQDPGQGLRLIYYSQIVNDFQKGDIAEGYSVSREKKESFPLTVTSAQKNPTAFYLCASSGGREGTDTQYFGPGTRLTVL.

In DNA form, the CDR3 reads TGTGCCAGCAGCCCCGGGACAGGGCAGACCCAGTACTTC. Translation: CASSPGTGQTQYF. The rearrangement links TRBV5-6 to TRBJ2-5; 9 nucleotides agree with TRBD1. The ends lost 4 bases at V and 6 bases at J; junction bases unmatched: 4. The CDR3 totals 13 residues. Germline assignment: CDR1 SGHDT and CDR2 YYEEEE.

This chain joins TRBV28 and TRBJ1-4; possibly TRBD1 for D (6 bases). The V gene's germline CDR1 is MDHEN and CDR2 SYDVKM. The CDR3 loop spans 16 amino acids. V dropped 5 bases and J dropped 5 bases, with 18 bases sitting between them. The CDR3, as DNA: TGTGCCAGCAGTCCCTCCGCCGGGACACGGAATGAAAAACTGTTTTTT. Its translation: CASSPSAGTRNEKLFF. The variable domain in full, completed from reference TRBV28 and TRBJ1-4, reads DVKVTQSSRYLVKRTGEKVFLECVQDMDHENMFWYRQDPGLGLRLIYFSYDVKMKEKGDIPEGYSVSREKKERFSLILESASTNQTSMYLCASSPSAGTRNEKLFFGSGTQLSVL.

This chain connects TRBV6-5 to TRBJ2-2; 9 nucleotides match TRBD1. Germline CDR1 reads MNHEY; CDR2 reads SVGAGI. The CDR3 contains 15 residues. J gave up 5 bases and V 7 bases, and 8 bases lay outside the gene matches. The CDR3 is CASTQPGQGTGELFF. The CDR3 nucleotides read TGTGCCAGCACTCAACCGGGACAGGGTACCGGGGAGCTGTTTTTT.

V and J are TRBV2 and TRBJ1-5; maybe TRBD1 (5 bases). Per the germline V gene, CDR1 is SNHLY and CDR2 is FYNNEI. Trimming took 6 bases from V and 0 from J, leaving 12 bases between them. CDR3 length: 15 residues. CDR3 bases: TGTGCCAGCAGCATGGGACTCAGTAGCAATCAGCCCCAGCATTTT. Amino acid sequence: CASSMGLSSNQPQHF.

The genes are TRBV28 and TRBJ2-2, with 11 bases lining up with TRBD1. The CDR3 has 17 amino acids. Germline CDR1 and CDR2: MDHEN and SYDVKM. V shed 5 bases, J shed 5 bases, and the junction held 10 bases outside the gene matches. The CDR3 nucleotides read TGTGCCAGCAGTACACCCGGGACAGGGGGAGGGACCGGGGAGCTGTTTTTT. It translates to CASSTPGTGGGTGELFF.

CDR3 in amino acids: CASSLIGEGNQPQHF. The CDR3 bases are TGTGCCAGCAGTTTAATAGGGGAAGGCAATCAGCCCCAGCATTTT. This rearrangement joins TRBV28 to TRBJ1-5; D is perhaps TRBD1 (5 bases). Germline V gives CDR1 MDHEN, CDR2 SYDVKM. The V and J ends lost 2 bases and 2 bases respectively, with 10 bases between them. CDR3 length equals 15 residues.

This chain uses TRBV5-1 with TRBJ2-5; D may be TRBD1 (8 bases). Germline V lookup: CDR1 SGHRS, CDR2 YFSETQ. With 7 bases removed from V and 3 bases from J, the gap between germline ends came to 16 bases. This CDR3 spans 14 amino acids. The CDR3 reads CASGPQGGEETQYF. In nucleotides, the CDR3 is TGCGCCAGCGGCCCACAGGGGGGGGAAGAGACCCAGTACTTC.

V usage is TRBV6-5 and J usage is TRBJ2-4; 9 nucleotides line up with TRBD1. Germline V gene lookup returns CDR1 MNHEY and CDR2 SVGAGI. There are 14 residues in the CDR3. J was trimmed by 6 bases and V by 6 bases; bases with no gene match: 6. The CDR3 coding sequence is TGTGCCAGCAGCTCCGGGACAGGGCTAAACATTCAGTACTTC. Its translation is CASSSGTGLNIQYF.

This rearrangement joins TRBV28 to TRBJ1-6; 8 bases fit TRBD1. The CDR3 spans 17 residues. Trimming cost V 7 bases and J 2 bases; bases outside gene matches: 10. Germline CDR1 reads MDHEN; CDR2 reads SYDVKM. CDR3 nucleotide sequence: TGTGCCAGCACTCCAGCGACAGGGGATGCCTATAATTCACCCCTCCACTTT. Protein sequence: CASTPATGDAYNSPLHF.

This chain joins TRBV19 and TRBJ2-1; 8 bases are shared with TRBD1. This CDR3 comprises 14 residues. V gave up 7 bases and J gave up 8 bases; unmatched junction bases: 10. In germline, CDR1 is LNHDA, CDR2 SQIVND (reference sequence). Written as DNA, the CDR3 is TGTGCCAGTAAAGTCCGGACAGGGAAGCATGAGCAGTTCTTC. Translating it yields CASKVRTGKHEQFF.

The chain carries TRBV9 and TRBJ2-3, with 9 bases identical to TRBD2. Per germline, CDR1 SGDLS and CDR2 YYNGEE. Trimming at V came to 3 bases and at J to 4 bases, leaving 18 bases not matched to a gene. The CDR3 sequence is 19 residues long. DNA of the CDR3: TGTGCCAGCAGCGCATCCCATCGCGGGAGGGCCAGGATCGCAGATACGCAGTATTTT. It encodes CASSASHRGRARIADTQYF.

Worth noting for this clone: Other DNA sequences in the sample encode the same CDR3. The chain has TRBV18 and TRBJ2-5; D not resolved. This CDR3 has 13 amino acids. CDR1 is KGHSH and CDR2 is LQKENI in the germline V gene. The V end lost 2 bases, the J end lost 5 bases, and 9 bases lay between the germline ends. The CDR3 protein is CASSPTAAETQYF. The CDR3 DNA reads TGTGCCAGCTCACCAACGGCGGCGGAGACCCAGTACTTC.

V gene TRBV7-8 combines with J gene TRBJ1-4, with TRBD1 identical over 9 bases. Germline assignment: CDR1 SGHVS and CDR2 FQNEAQ. The CDR3 runs to 15 residues. The ends lost 3 bases at V and 5 bases at J; junction bases unmatched: 4. CDR3: CASSFETGGNEKLFF. The CDR3 coding sequence is TGTGCCAGCAGCTTCGAGACAGGGGGGAATGAAAAACTGTTTTTT.

This sequence joins TRBV4-1 and TRBJ2-5; D remains unclear. This CDR3 comprises 13 residues. Trimming left V 5 bases short and J 4 bases short, with 11 bases between. CDR1 and CDR2 (germline): MGHRA, YSYEKL. This CDR3 reads CASSLRLGETQYF. CDR3 nucleotide sequence: TGCGCCAGCAGCTTGAGGTTGGGAGAGACCCAGTACTTC.

The chain has TRBV5-6 and TRBJ2-2; TRBD2 agrees at 10 bases. CDR3 size: 17 residues. After removal of 1 base from V and 4 bases from J, the junction contained 7 bases not matched to a gene. Germline CDR1 is SGHDT and CDR2 is YYEEEE. CDR3 sequence reads: CASSLTGSGRATGELFF. The CDR3 nucleotides read TGTGCCAGCAGCTTGACAGGGAGCGGGAGGGCCACCGGGGAGCTGTTTTTT.

This chain connects TRBV18 to TRBJ1-1; D may be TRBD1 (5 bases). From germline, CDR1 is KGHSH and CDR2 LQKENI. V lost 0 bases and J 2 bases, leaving 10 bases between the germline ends. The CDR3 loop spans 15 amino acids. CDR3 amino acids: CASSPPLTDNTEAFF. DNA for the CDR3: TGTGCCAGCTCACCACCCCTGACAGATAACACTGAAGCTTTCTTT.

This sequence joins TRBV6-5 and TRBJ2-1; a possible D gene is TRBD1 (6 bases). Per germline, CDR1 MNHEY and CDR2 SVGAGI. V gave up 10 bases and J gave up 7 bases, with 23 bases separating them. The length of the CDR3 is 15 residues. The CDR3 DNA reads as TGTGCCACCCGAAGGGATGCACAGGGCAGAAATGAGCAGTTCTTC. Translation: CATRRDAQGRNEQFF.

The rearrangement uses TRBV2 and TRBJ1-1; TRBD1 matches 10 bases. The CDR3 runs 16 residues. V lost 4 bases, J lost 4 bases, and 9 bases stayed unmatched. Germline loops: CDR1 SNHLY, CDR2 FYNNEI. The CDR3 sequence: CASSVEATGGITEAFF. The CDR3 nucleotides read TGTGCCAGCAGTGTAGAGGCGACAGGGGGCATCACTGAAGCTTTCTTT.

This chain joins TRBV28 and TRBJ2-1; D call uncertain. This CDR3 contains 15 residues. V lost 1 base and J lost 3, with 10 bases in between. CDR1 and CDR2 (germline): MDHEN, SYDVKM. CDR3 sequence: CASSLSSLGYNEQFF. In DNA, the CDR3 is TGTGCCAGCAGTTTATCGAGTCTAGGCTACAATGAGCAGTTCTTC. The whole variable domain, filled in from reference TRBV28 and TRBJ2-1, reads DVKVTQSSRYLVKRTGEKVFLECVQDMDHENMFWYRQDPGLGLRLIYFSYDVKMKEKGDIPEGYSVSREKKERFSLILESASTNQTSMYLCASSLSSLGYNEQFFGPGTRLTVL.

CDR3 nucleotides: TGTGCCAGCAGTGAAGTCAGCTCTGGAAACACCATATATTTT. Its translation: CASSEVSSGNTIYF. This chain uses TRBV6-1 with TRBJ1-3; D gene unclear. Germline loops: CDR1 MNHNS, CDR2 SASEGT. The CDR3 spans 14 residues. V lost 1 base to trimming and J lost 0 bases, with 4 bases between them.

This chain links TRBV7-9 with TRBJ2-7; 8 nucleotides agree with TRBD1. Germline trimming cut 2 bases from V and 6 bases from J; bases unmatched to any gene: 9. CDR1 SEHNR and CDR2 FQNEAQ come from the germline V gene (reference sequence). This CDR3 is 15 amino acids long. Written as DNA, the CDR3 is TGTGCCAGCAGCTTACTCCGGGACAGGATTGGCGAGCAGTACTTC. Residues: CASSLLRDRIGEQYF.

The rearrangement joins TRBV5-1 to TRBJ2-5, with 7 bases lining up with TRBD2. The V gene end was trimmed by 1 base and the J gene end by 5 bases; junction bases not matched to a gene: 11. CDR3 length: 16 amino acids. The germline V gene has CDR1 SGHRS and CDR2 YFSETQ. CDR3 DNA sequence: TGCGCCAGCAGCTTGAGCGGTGCGGGGGACGGGGAGACCCAGTACTTC. It specifies CASSLSGAGDGETQYF.

V usage is TRBV6-5 and J usage is TRBJ2-4, with 7 bases aligning to TRBD1. CDR1 and CDR2 (germline): MNHEY, SVGAGI. V lost 0 bases and J lost 5; bases outside the gene matches: 4. The CDR3 is 15 amino acids. For the CDR3, the DNA is TGTGCCAGCAGTTACTCGTTAGGGGGCCAAAACATTCAGTACTTC. Translated, it gives CASSYSLGGQNIQYF.

The chain carries TRBV29-1 and TRBJ1-3, with TRBD1 as a possible D gene (6 bases). The V gene lost 7 bases and the J gene lost 0 bases, with 16 bases spanning the gap. CDR1 and CDR2 from the germline V gene are SQVTM and ANQGSEA. The CDR3 runs 15 residues. The CDR3 is CSATTGTISGNTIYF. Here the CDR3 DNA reads TGCAGCGCCACGACAGGCACCATCTCTGGAAACACCATATATTTT.

V is TRBV6-5 and J is TRBJ1-3; no firm D call. Germline V lookup: CDR1 MNHEY, CDR2 SVGAGI. Trimming left V 0 bases short and J 0 bases short, with 6 bases between. The CDR3 is 15 residues long. The CDR3 DNA reads TGTGCCAGCAGTTACTCCCCAGACTCTGGAAACACCATATATTTT. It translates to CASSYSPDSGNTIYF.

The V gene is TRBV7-9, the J gene TRBJ1-2, with a possible D match to TRBD1 (5 bases). Germline CDR1 reads SEHNR; CDR2 reads FQNEAQ (reference sequence). Trimming took 0 bases from V and 4 from J, leaving 18 bases between them. This CDR3 has 17 residues. CDR3 coding DNA: TGTGCCAGCAGCTTAGCGCGGGGGAACGACTTGGCCTATGGCTACACCTTC. It codes for CASSLARGNDLAYGYTF.

This rearrangement joins TRBV19 to TRBJ2-5; D might be TRBD2 (5 bases). The CDR3 sequence is 13 residues long. Trimming removed 5 bases at V and 4 bases at J, with 11 bases between. Germline-derived CDR1 and CDR2 are LNHDA and SQIVND (reference sequence). Written as DNA, the CDR3 is TGTGCCAGTAGTGTTGGCCGGGGAGAGACCCAGTACTTC. This translates into CASSVGRGETQYF.

The rearrangement joins TRBV19 to TRBJ1-5; D is ambiguous. This CDR3 has 16 amino acids. Deletions cut 1 base from V and 0 bases from J, with 10 bases between. Germline V gives CDR1 LNHDA, CDR2 SQIVND (reference sequence). The CDR3 bases are TGTGCCAGTAGTATAGTCTATCGGTATAGCAATCAGCCCCAGCATTTT. Encoded protein: CASSIVYRYSNQPQHF.